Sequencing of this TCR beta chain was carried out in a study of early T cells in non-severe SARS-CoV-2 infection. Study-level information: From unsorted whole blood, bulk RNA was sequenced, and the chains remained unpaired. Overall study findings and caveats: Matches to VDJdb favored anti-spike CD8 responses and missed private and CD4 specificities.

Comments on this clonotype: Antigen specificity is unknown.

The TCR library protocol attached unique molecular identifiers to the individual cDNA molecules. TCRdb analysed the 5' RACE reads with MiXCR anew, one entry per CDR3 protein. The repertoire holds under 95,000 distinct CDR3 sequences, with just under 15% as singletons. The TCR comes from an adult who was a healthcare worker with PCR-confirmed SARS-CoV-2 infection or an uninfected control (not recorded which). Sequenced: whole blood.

CDR3 sequence: CASSLGTGKTYEQYF. The CDR3 coding sequence is TGTGCCAGCAGCCTTGGGACAGGGAAAACCTACGAGCAGTACTTC. The chain carries TRBV7-6 and TRBJ2-7; 9 bases map to TRBD1. Germline V gene data show CDR1 as SGHVS and CDR2 as FNYEAQ. V lost 5 bases, J lost 2 bases, and 7 bases stayed unmatched. The length of the CDR3 is 15 residues.